This TCR beta chain was sequenced in a study of T cells in Graves' hyperthyroidism and ophthalmopathy. This CDR3 region has 14 residues. The V end lost 0 bases, the J end lost 5 bases, and 12 bases lay between the germline ends. The germline CDR1 and CDR2 sequences are SGHRS and YFSETQ. TCR beta CDR3 regions were amplified from RNA. The primer set for the first-round RT-PCR of the TCR CDR3 was HTBI. MiXCR, run by TCRdb on the multiplex PCR reads, gives a single entry per CDR3 protein. The table lists around 520,000 distinct CDR3 sequences, less than 25% of them singletons. At least ten counts were recorded for this clonotype.

Material for sequencing was blood. This TCR came from a woman aged 30 to 39 with Graves' ophthalmopathy. V usage is TRBV5-1 and J usage is TRBJ2-7, with D perhaps TRBD1 (5 bases). CDR3 DNA sequence: TGCGCCAGCAGCTTGGAATGGACAACTGACGAGCAGTACTTC. Encoded protein: CASSLEWTTDEQYF.